This T cell receptor beta chain was identified in a study of blood T cell repertoires in COVID-19. The CDR3 is 17 residues long. CDR1 KGHSH and CDR2 LQKENI come from the germline V gene. V shed 3 bases, J shed 0 bases, and the junction held 7 bases outside the gene matches. In the authors' methods: Counts of nucleated cells, estimated from reference gene primer amplification, were obtained. TCRdb's copy holds only in-frame clones and misses some; the assay was immunoSEQ multiplex PCR. V and J calls and clone size are copied from that table; D and trimming were computed from the DNA. The sample holds about 270,000 clones, approximately 86% seen once.

The receptor was isolated from a woman aged 18-30 years who had recovered from COVID-19. The chain carries TRBV18 and TRBJ1-5; 8 nucleotides align to TRBD1. Source material: PBMCs or T cells enriched from blood (not recorded which). CDR3 bases: TGTGCCAGCTCACCGGACAGGGCGGTAAATAGCAATCAGCCCCAGCATTTT. It encodes CASSPDRAVNSNQPQHF.